This TCR beta chain was retrieved from a study of identical twins. Overall study results and limits: Possibly, invariant MAIT and iNKT cells partly confounded zero-insertion analyses. Excess twin sharing in beta out-of-frame sequences was weaker.

Each CDR3 protein gets one entry after TCRdb re-called the 5' RACE reads with MiXCR. The sample includes approximately 630,000 distinct CDR3 sequences, under 8.5% seen only once; the top ten take less than 2%. This clonotype was seen a few times. The antigen is unknown. This same sample was also taken into another study, of yellow fever vaccine responses in identical twins.

The sample was PBMCs. The source is a young woman in good health.

CDR3 nucleotide sequence: TGCGCCAGCAGCCTCGCCCTCGGGGGGCTACCTGAAGCTTTCTTT. Encoded protein: CASSLALGGLPEAFF. This rearrangement joins TRBV5-1 to TRBJ1-1, with D perhaps matching TRBD1 (6 bases). The CDR3 runs to 15 residues. CDR1 is SGHRS, CDR2 YFSETQ, per germline. Trimming left V 4 bases short and J 6 bases short, with 19 bases between.